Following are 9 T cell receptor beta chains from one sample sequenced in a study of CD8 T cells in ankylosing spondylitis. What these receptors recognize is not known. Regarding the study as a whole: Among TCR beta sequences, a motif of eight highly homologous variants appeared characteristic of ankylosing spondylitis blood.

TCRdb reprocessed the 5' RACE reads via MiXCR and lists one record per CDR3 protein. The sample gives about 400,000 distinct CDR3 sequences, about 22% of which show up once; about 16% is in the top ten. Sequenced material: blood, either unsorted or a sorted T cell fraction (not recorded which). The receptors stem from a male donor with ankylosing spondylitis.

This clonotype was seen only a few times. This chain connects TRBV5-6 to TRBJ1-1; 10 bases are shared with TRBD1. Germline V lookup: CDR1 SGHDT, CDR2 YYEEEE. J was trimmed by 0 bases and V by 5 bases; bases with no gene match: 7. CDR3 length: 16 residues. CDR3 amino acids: CASREDRGRVNTEAFF. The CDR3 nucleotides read TGTGCCAGCAGGGAGGACAGGGGGAGGGTGAACACTGAAGCTTTCTTT.

The CDR3 loop reads CASSPRTTKETQYF. CDR3 bases: TGTGCCAGCAGTCCGCGCACTACCAAAGAGACCCAGTACTTC. The rearrangement joins TRBV28 to TRBJ2-5, with D uncertain. V shed 5 bases and J shed 3 bases, with 13 bases lying between them. CDR3 size: 14 residues. Germline V gene lookup returns CDR1 MDHEN and CDR2 SYDVKM. The full variable domain, with the rest looked up from reference TRBV28 and TRBJ2-5, is DVKVTQSSRYLVKRTGEKVFLECVQDMDHENMFWYRQDPGLGLRLIYFSYDVKMKEKGDIPEGYSVSREKKERFSLILESASTNQTSMYLCASSPRTTKETQYFGPGTRLLVL.

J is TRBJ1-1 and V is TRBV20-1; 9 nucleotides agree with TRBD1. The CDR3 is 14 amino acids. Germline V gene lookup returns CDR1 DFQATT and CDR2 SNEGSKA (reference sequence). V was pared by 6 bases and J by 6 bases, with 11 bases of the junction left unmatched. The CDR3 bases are TGCAGTGCCGGGGTCACAGGGGGCTTCTCTGAAGCTTTCTTT. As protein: CSAGVTGGFSEAFF.

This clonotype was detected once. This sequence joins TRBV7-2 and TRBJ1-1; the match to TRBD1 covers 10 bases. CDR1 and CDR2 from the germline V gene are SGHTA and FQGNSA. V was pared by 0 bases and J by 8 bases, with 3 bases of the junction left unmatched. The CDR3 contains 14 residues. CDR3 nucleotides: TGTGCCAGCAGCTTAGCCGGACAGGGGGGGGAAGCTTTCTTT. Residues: CASSLAGQGGEAFF. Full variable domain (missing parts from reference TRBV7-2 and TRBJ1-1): GAGVSQSPSNKVTEKGKDVELRCDPISGHTALYWYRQSLGQGLEFLIYFQGNSAPDKSGLPSDRFSAERTGGSVSTLTIQRTQQEDSAVYLCASSLAGQGGEAFFGQGTRLTVV.

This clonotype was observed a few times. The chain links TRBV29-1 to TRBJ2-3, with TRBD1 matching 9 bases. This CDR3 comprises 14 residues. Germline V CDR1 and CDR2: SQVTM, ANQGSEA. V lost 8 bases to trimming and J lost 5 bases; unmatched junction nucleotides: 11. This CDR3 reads CSMAQGADGDTQYF. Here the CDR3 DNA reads TGCAGCATGGCACAGGGGGCCGATGGAGATACGCAGTATTTT.

CDR3 region: CASRMTGIDSNEQFF. CDR3 nucleotides: TGTGCCAGCAGGATGACAGGGATAGATTCCAATGAGCAGTTCTTC. The gene calls are TRBV12-3 or TRBV12-4 and TRBJ2-1; TRBD1 agrees at 7 bases. The CDR3 sequence is 15 residues long. Trimming removed 6 bases from V and 6 bases from J; junction bases left unmatched: 11.

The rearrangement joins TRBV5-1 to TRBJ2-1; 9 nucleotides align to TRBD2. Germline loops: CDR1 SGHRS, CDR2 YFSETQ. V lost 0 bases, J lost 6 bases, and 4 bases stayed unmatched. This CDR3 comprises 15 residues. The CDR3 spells CASSLGGTSLNEQFF. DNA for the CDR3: TGCGCCAGCAGCTTGGGCGGGACTAGCCTCAATGAGCAGTTCTTC.

In nucleotides, the CDR3 is TGTGCCAGCAGCTTACAGGGAACCGGGGAAGCTTTCTTT. Translation: CASSLQGTGEAFF. The chain carries TRBV7-9 and TRBJ1-1; weak D call: TRBD1 (5 bases). Between the trimmed V and J ends, which lost 2 bases and 8 bases, there was a span of 12 bases. The CDR3 runs 13 residues. Germline V lookup: CDR1 SEHNR, CDR2 FQNEAQ (reference sequence). Together with reference TRBV7-9 and TRBJ1-1, the CDR3 gives the full variable domain: DTGVSQNPRHKITKRGQNVTFRCDPISEHNRLYWYRQTLGQGPEFLTYFQNEAQLEKSRLLSDRFSAERPKGSFSTLEIQRTEQGDSAMYLCASSLQGTGEAFFGQGTRLTVV.

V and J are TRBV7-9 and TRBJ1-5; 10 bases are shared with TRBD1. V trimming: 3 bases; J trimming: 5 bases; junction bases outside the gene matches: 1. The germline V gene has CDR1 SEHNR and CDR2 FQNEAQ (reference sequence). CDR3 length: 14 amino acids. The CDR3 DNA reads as TGTGCCAGCAGCTTTGGGACAGGGGATCAGCCCCAGCATTTT. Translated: CASSFGTGDQPQHF.